Below are 22 T cell receptor beta chains sequenced from a single sample in a study of radiotherapy plus CTLA-4 blockade in lung cancer. Clones were read by immunoSEQ multiplex PCR, and TCRdb kept only the in-frame ones, dropping some. The sample consists of 45,000 to 60,000 clones, more than 75% of them appearing once. Sequenced here: peripheral blood, sampled from a patient treated with radiotherapy plus ipilimumab. The receptors originated from a human donor with non-small cell lung cancer who had stable disease on radiotherapy plus ipilimumab.

The chain couples TRBV28 to TRBJ2-4; D is ambiguous. V gave up 6 bases and J gave up 5 bases, with 11 bases separating them. The germline CDR1 and CDR2 sequences are MDHEN and SYDVKM. The CDR3 covers 13 residues. The CDR3: CASRLGHQNIQYF. CDR3 DNA sequence: TGTGCCAGCAGGCTGGGCCACCAAAACATTCAGTACTTC. Full variable domain (rest looked up from reference TRBV28 and TRBJ2-4): DVKVTQSSRYLVKRTGEKVFLECVQDMDHENMFWYRQDPGLGLRLIYFSYDVKMKEKGDIPEGYSVSREKKERFSLILESASTNQTSMYLCASRLGHQNIQYFGAGTRLSVL.

The chain employs TRBV27 and TRBJ2-5, with a possible D match to TRBD1 (6 bases). Trimming removed 5 bases at V and 1 base at J, with 11 bases between. The CDR3 is 14 amino acids. Germline V lookup: CDR1 MNHEY, CDR2 SMNVEV (reference sequence). As DNA, the CDR3 is TGTGCCAGCAGTCCTTTAGGGGGCCAAGAGACCCAGTACTTC. It specifies CASSPLGGQETQYF.

The chain carries TRBV9 and TRBJ1-6, with 7 bases lining up with TRBD1. This CDR3 is built from 12 residues. V lost 7 bases and J lost 9; bases outside the gene matches: 4. Germline CDR1 and CDR2: SGDLS and YYNGEE. The CDR3 DNA sequence: TGTGCCAGCGGAGGGGGCAGTTCACCCCTCCACTTT. This encodes CASGGGSSPLHF.

V and J are TRBV5-1 and TRBJ2-1; 7 bases align to TRBD1. Looked up from germline, CDR1 is SGHRS and CDR2 is YFSETQ. There are 17 residues in the CDR3. The V segment lost 4 bases and the J segment 0 bases; nucleotides outside the gene matches: 10. CDR3 amino acids: CASSLYPGQNSYNEQFF. CDR3 in DNA: TGCGCCAGCAGCCTCTACCCGGGACAGAACTCCTACAATGAGCAGTTCTTC. Together with reference TRBV5-1 and TRBJ2-1, the CDR3 gives the full variable domain: KAGVTQTPRYLIKTRGQQVTLSCSPISGHRSVSWYQQTPGQGLQFLFEYFSETQRNKGNFPGRFSGRQFSNSRSEMNVSTLELGDSALYLCASSLYPGQNSYNEQFFGPGTRLTVL.

The chain is built from TRBV2 and TRBJ2-6; no clear D. The CDR3 spans 14 residues. The germline V gene has CDR1 SNHLY and CDR2 FYNNEI. Trimming took 6 bases from V and 0 from J, leaving 6 bases between them. The CDR3 region is CASSLDSGANVLTF. CDR3 in DNA: TGTGCCAGCAGCTTAGACTCTGGGGCCAACGTCCTGACTTTC.

CDR3 nucleotides: TGTGCCATCAGTGAGCCCAGGGATAGGGCCTACAATGAGCAGTTCTTC. It codes for CAISEPRDRAYNEQFF. The gene calls are TRBV10-3 and TRBJ2-1; TRBD1 is a possible D gene (5 bases). Germline V gene data show CDR1 as ENHRY and CDR2 as SYGVKD. Deletions cut 2 bases from V and 2 bases from J, with 13 bases between. The CDR3 totals 16 residues.

This clone was picked up one time. The rearrangement uses TRBV28 and TRBJ1-3, with 7 bases identical to TRBD1. V was pared by 5 bases and J by 5 bases, with 15 bases of the junction left unmatched. This CDR3 contains 17 residues. CDR1 and CDR2 from the germline V gene are MDHEN and SYDVKM. The CDR3 coding sequence is TGTGCCAGCAGTGACCCGGGACAGCAAGGAGGGAGAAACACCATATATTTT. Translation gives CASSDPGQQGGRNTIYF.

This clone has just one count. The CDR3 sequence: CASSVRDRVVPEAFF. CDR3 nucleotides: TGTGCCAGCAGTGTCCGGGACAGGGTTGTCCCTGAAGCTTTCTTT. The chain carries TRBV6-1 and TRBJ1-1, with TRBD1 identical over 9 bases. Unmatched junction bases numbered 9, after V lost 4 bases and J lost 6 bases. This CDR3 comprises 15 residues. The germline gives CDR1 MNHNS, CDR2 SASEGT.

The rearrangement links TRBV10-3 to TRBJ1-5; TRBD1 might be the D (6 bases). This CDR3 has 15 amino acids. Trimming took 5 bases from V and 4 from J, leaving 15 bases between them. Germline assignment: CDR1 ENHRY and CDR2 SYGVKD. Here the CDR3 reads CAISIDGTLNQPQHF. The CDR3 bases are TGTGCCATCAGTATTGACGGGACACTGAATCAGCCCCAGCATTTT.

The rearrangement links TRBV19 to TRBJ2-7; 8 bases match TRBD2. The V segment lost 1 base and the J segment 1 base; nucleotides outside the gene matches: 6. Germline CDR1 is LNHDA and CDR2 is SQIVND (reference sequence). CDR3 length: 16 amino acids. The CDR3 spells CASSIVATSVSYEQYF. The CDR3 coding sequence is TGTGCCAGTAGTATAGTTGCGACTAGCGTTTCCTACGAGCAGTACTTC.

The V and J genes are TRBV7-9 and TRBJ1-3; 7 positions match TRBD1. V was pared by 3 bases and J by 2 bases, with 4 bases of the junction left unmatched. This CDR3 contains 15 residues. From germline, CDR1 is SEHNR and CDR2 FQNEAQ (reference sequence). CDR3 DNA: TGTGCCAGCAGCTTTGACAGGGTCCCTGGAAACACCATATATTTT. Translated: CASSFDRVPGNTIYF. Drawing the rest from reference TRBV7-9 and TRBJ1-3, the complete variable domain is DTGVSQNPRHKITKRGQNVTFRCDPISEHNRLYWYRQTLGQGPEFLTYFQNEAQLEKSRLLSDRFSAERPKGSFSTLEIQRTEQGDSAMYLCASSFDRVPGNTIYFGEGSWLTVV.

CDR3 nucleotides: TGCGCCAGCAGTGAGTCGCGGGGGGGCATTGGAGGAAACACCATATATTTT. Translation gives CASSESRGGIGGNTIYF. This chain uses TRBV10-2 with TRBJ1-3; D perhaps matches TRBD1 (6 bases). Trimming left V 0 bases short and J 4 bases short, with 16 bases between. Germline loops: CDR1 WSHSY, CDR2 SAAADI. The CDR3 is 17 residues long.

The rearrangement links TRBV7-9 to TRBJ1-1, with D perhaps matching TRBD1 (6 bases). V lost 5 bases and J 4 bases, leaving 14 bases between the germline ends. The CDR3 sequence is 14 residues long. CDR1 is SEHNR and CDR2 is FQNEAQ in the germline V gene (reference sequence). The CDR3 protein is CASSPIGGGTEAFF. Written as DNA, the CDR3 is TGTGCCAGCAGCCCAATAGGGGGTGGCACTGAAGCTTTCTTT.

The chain links TRBV9 to TRBJ2-5, with D tentatively TRBD2 (5 bases). The better agreement between TRBJ2-7 and the DNA end casts doubt on the J call. The length of the CDR3 is 15 residues. Germline V gene lookup returns CDR1 SGDLS and CDR2 YYNGEE. In DNA, the CDR3 is TGTGCCAGCAGCGTAGCGCCCGAGGGAACTTACGAGCAGTACTTC. Protein sequence: CASSVAPEGTYEQYF.

The chain is built from TRBV7-6 and TRBJ2-7; 9 bases line up with TRBD2. The CDR3 contains 15 residues. Trimming cost V 4 bases and J 4 bases; bases outside gene matches: 8. CDR1 is SGHVS, CDR2 FNYEAQ, per germline. The CDR3 sequence is CASSSLAGERYEQYF. In nucleotides, the CDR3 is TGTGCCAGCAGCTCCTTAGCGGGAGAGCGGTACGAGCAGTACTTC.

The rearrangement links TRBV2 to TRBJ2-5; D is possibly TRBD2 (6 bases). In germline, CDR1 is SNHLY, CDR2 FYNNEI. The CDR3 length is 15 residues. With 7 bases removed from V and 7 bases from J, the gap between germline ends came to 22 bases. The CDR3 DNA reads as TGTGCCAGCAAAGGGGACTCCATCACCGCCGGGACCCAGTACTTC. Residues: CASKGDSITAGTQYF.

V gene TRBV6-6 combines with J gene TRBJ2-7; possible D gene TRBD1, 6 bases. Germline loops: CDR1 MNHNY, CDR2 SVGAGI (reference sequence). Deletions cut 8 bases from V and 2 bases from J, with 22 bases between. The CDR3 extends over 16 amino acids. The chain's CDR3 is CASSPGWGGTTYEQYF. The CDR3 bases are TGTGCCAGCTCTCCGGGGTGGGGTGGGACAACCTACGAGCAGTACTTC.

This CDR3 is CASRLANRMFGTDTQYF. In DNA, the CDR3 is TGTGCAAGTCGCTTAGCTAATAGAATGTTCGGCACAGATACGCAGTATTTT. The chain employs TRBV12-2 and TRBJ2-3; the table's D call TRBD2 went unverified against the DNA. TRBV12-2 is a recognized pseudogene. The CDR3 loop spans 17 amino acids.

J is TRBJ2-1 and V is TRBV28; TRBD2 matches 9 bases. The CDR3 spans 15 residues. V lost 5 bases, J lost 7 bases, and 9 bases stayed unmatched. In germline, CDR1 is MDHEN, CDR2 SYDVKM. Here the CDR3 DNA reads TGTGCCAGCAGTCCCCGGGATAGCGGGAGAAATGAGCAGTTCTTC. Its translation: CASSPRDSGRNEQFF. Full variable domain (remainder filled in from reference TRBV28 and TRBJ2-1): DVKVTQSSRYLVKRTGEKVFLECVQDMDHENMFWYRQDPGLGLRLIYFSYDVKMKEKGDIPEGYSVSREKKERFSLILESASTNQTSMYLCASSPRDSGRNEQFFGPGTRLTVL.

The rearrangement links TRBV19 to TRBJ2-7; D is undetermined. The V and J ends lost 3 bases and 2 bases respectively, with 11 bases between them. The CDR3 loop spans 14 amino acids. Germline assignment: CDR1 LNHDA and CDR2 SQIVND (reference sequence). The CDR3: CASSMGAFTYEQYF. CDR3 DNA: TGTGCCAGTAGTATGGGCGCCTTCACCTACGAGCAGTACTTC.

V usage is TRBV14 and J usage is TRBJ2-1; D gene uncertain. There are 16 residues in the CDR3. CDR1 and CDR2 from the germline V gene are SGHDN and FVKESK. The V and J ends lost 4 bases and 2 bases respectively, with 15 bases between them. CDR3 sequence (DNA): TGTGCCAGCAGCCTGAAGACTTATTTTACCTACAATGAGCAGTTCTTC. It specifies CASSLKTYFTYNEQFF.

The table lists this clone with a few counts. The rearrangement joins TRBV7-9 to TRBJ2-1; TRBD1 matches 7 bases. Germline CDR1 SEHNR, CDR2 FQNEAQ (reference sequence). This CDR3 region has 17 residues. Germline trimming cut 5 bases from V and 6 bases from J; bases unmatched to any gene: 16. CDR3 sequence reads: CASSPPPGTARANEQFF. In DNA form, the CDR3 reads TGTGCCAGCAGCCCTCCCCCCGGGACAGCGCGGGCCAATGAGCAGTTCTTC.